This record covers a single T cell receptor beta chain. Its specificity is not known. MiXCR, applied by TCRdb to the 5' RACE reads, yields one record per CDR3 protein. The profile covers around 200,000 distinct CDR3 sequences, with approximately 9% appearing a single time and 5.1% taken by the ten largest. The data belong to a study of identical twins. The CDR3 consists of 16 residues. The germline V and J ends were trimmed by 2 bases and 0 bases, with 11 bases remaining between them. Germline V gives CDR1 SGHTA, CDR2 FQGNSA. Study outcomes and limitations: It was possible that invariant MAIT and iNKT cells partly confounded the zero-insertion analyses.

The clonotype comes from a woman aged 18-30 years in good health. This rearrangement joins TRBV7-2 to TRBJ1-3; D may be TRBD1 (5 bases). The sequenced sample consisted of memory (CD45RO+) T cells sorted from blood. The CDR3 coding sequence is TGTGCCAGCAGCTTAAAGGGACGAAACTCTGGAAACACCATATATTTT. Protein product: CASSLKGRNSGNTIYF.